This TCR beta chain came from a study of identical twins. The study, taken as a whole, reports: Models came in too low on out-of-frame TCR alpha sharing in monozygotic twins. Abundant beta clonotypes from cord blood had fewer insertions, unlike memory repertoires, which showed none. Researchers reported excess low generation probability among twin-shared out-of-frame alpha sequences. Sharing of beta out-of-frame sequences by twins showed a weaker excess.

Details on this clonotype: As yet, its antigen is unknown.

Germline V lookup: CDR1 LGHNA, CDR2 YNFKEQ. This CDR3 is 18 amino acids long. V was cut by 0 bases and J by 3 bases, with 21 bases left in between. MiXCR, run by TCRdb on the 5' RACE reads, gives a single entry per CDR3 protein. The sample includes 250,000 to 300,000 distinct CDR3 sequences, roughly 10% of them seen just once. These same records also appear under a second study, on yellow fever vaccine responses in identical twins.

The clonotype originates from a young woman in good health. The rearrangement joins TRBV4-2 to TRBJ2-7, with D uncertain. Sequenced sample: CD8+ T cells sorted from blood. CDR3 sequence (DNA): TGTGCCAGCAGCCAAGATGAGACCCCTCAGTATACCAACTACGAGCAGTACTTC. This gives the protein CASSQDETPQYTNYEQYF.